Listed below are T cell receptor beta chains from one sample, sequenced in a study of blood T cell repertoires in COVID-19. Assay: immunoSEQ multiplex PCR; the TCRdb copy retains only in-frame clones and omits some. Among some 180,000 clones listed, roughly 82% were seen once. Material: peripheral blood. The origin of the receptors is a woman aged 60 to 75 with COVID-19, enrolled during active disease. CDR3s include the opening cysteine and the closing phenylalanine or tryptophan. The order of the fields is J gene, D gene, clone size, V gene, CDR3 protein, CDR3 DNA. A D gene is named only where the DNA matches it firmly. Size tells how often a clone was seen (once, few, many) or the class of an expanded clone, and some rows leave it out.

j_call: TRBJ2-7; d_call: TRBD2; clone_size: NA; v_call: TRBV18; cdr3_aa: CASSRPGHPGLAGFSYEQYF; cdr3_nt: TGTGCCAGCTCACGGCCGGGACACCCGGGACTAGCGGGATTTTCCTACGAGCAGTACTTC
j_call: TRBJ1-1; d_call: NA; clone_size: NA; v_call: TRBV28; cdr3_aa: CASSLRGRLAFF; cdr3_nt: TGTGCCAGCAGTTTAAGGGGCCGTCTAGCTTTCTTT
j_call: TRBJ1-3; d_call: TRBD1; clone_size: NA; v_call: TRBV10-3; cdr3_aa: CAISPGQEGDTIYF; cdr3_nt: TGTGCCATCAGCCCGGGACAGGAAGGAGACACCATATATTTT
j_call: TRBJ2-3; d_call: TRBD2; clone_size: NA; v_call: TRBV10-3; cdr3_aa: CAISFAGDSDGSQYF; cdr3_nt: TGTGCCATCAGTTTTGCGGGGGATAGCGATGGTTCGCAGTATTTT
j_call: TRBJ2-2; d_call: TRBD1; clone_size: NA; v_call: TRBV7-2; cdr3_aa: CASSLEGQGLTGELFF; cdr3_nt: TGTGCCAGCAGCTTAGAGGGACAGGGATTAACCGGGGAGCTGTTTTTT
j_call: TRBJ2-7; d_call: NA; clone_size: once; v_call: TRBV3-1/TRBV3-2; cdr3_aa: CASSPRSGISYEQYF; cdr3_nt: TGTGCCAGCAGCCCCCGATCCGGGATTTCCTACGAGCAGTACTTC
j_call: TRBJ2-5; d_call: NA; clone_size: NA; v_call: TRBV23-1; cdr3_aa: CASSQFRRQAGKETQYF; cdr3_nt: TGCGCCAGCAGTCAATTTAGAAGACAGGCAGGTAAAGAGACCCAGTACTTC
j_call: TRBJ1-4; d_call: TRBD1; clone_size: NA; v_call: TRBV5-1; cdr3_aa: CASSAVPGQSNEKLFF; cdr3_nt: TGCGCCAGCAGCGCGGTCCCGGGACAGTCTAATGAAAAACTGTTTTTT
j_call: TRBJ1-1; d_call: NA; clone_size: NA; v_call: TRBV29-1; cdr3_aa: CSVGALVNTEAFF; cdr3_nt: TGCAGCGTTGGGGCTCTGGTGAACACTGAAGCTTTCTTT
j_call: TRBJ2-1; d_call: TRBD2; clone_size: NA; v_call: TRBV4-1; cdr3_aa: CASSQALRTSGEPSSYNEQFF; cdr3_nt: TGCGCCAGCAGCCAGGCCCTCCGTACTAGCGGGGAGCCCAGCTCCTACAATGAGCAGTTCTTC
j_call: TRBJ2-4; d_call: NA; clone_size: NA; v_call: TRBV6-5; cdr3_aa: CASRRAGLAKNIQYF; cdr3_nt: TGTGCCAGCAGACGAGCGGGTCTAGCCAAAAACATTCAGTACTTC
j_call: TRBJ1-1; d_call: NA; clone_size: NA; v_call: TRBV6-1; cdr3_aa: CASSEASAGGGFNTEAFF; cdr3_nt: TGTGCCAGCAGTGAAGCGTCCGCGGGGGGCGGCTTTAACACTGAAGCTTTCTTT
j_call: TRBJ1-2; d_call: TRBD1; clone_size: NA; v_call: TRBV5-5; cdr3_aa: CASSLDPGQSNYGYTF; cdr3_nt: TGTGCCAGCAGCTTGGATCCGGGACAGTCGAACTATGGCTACACCTTC
j_call: TRBJ1-2; d_call: TRBD1; clone_size: NA; v_call: TRBV9; cdr3_aa: CASSVGARGSRNYGYTF; cdr3_nt: TGTGCCAGCAGCGTAGGCGCCAGGGGGTCCAGGAACTATGGCTACACCTTC
j_call: TRBJ2-1; d_call: NA; clone_size: NA; v_call: TRBV12-5; cdr3_aa: CASGLEAGEQFF; cdr3_nt: TGTGCTAGTGGTTTGGAGGCGGGGGAGCAGTTCTTC
j_call: TRBJ1-3; d_call: TRBD1; clone_size: NA; v_call: TRBV9; cdr3_aa: CASSVGLQGAHGNTIYF; cdr3_nt: TGTGCCAGCAGCGTAGGGTTGCAGGGGGCGCACGGAAACACCATATATTTT
j_call: TRBJ1-6; d_call: NA; clone_size: NA; v_call: TRBV6-5; cdr3_aa: CASRRDRGSPLHF; cdr3_nt: TGTGCCAGCAGAAGAGATAGGGGCTCACCCCTCCACTTT
j_call: TRBJ1-2; d_call: TRBD1; clone_size: NA; v_call: TRBV4-2; cdr3_aa: CASSQAGQGATNYGYTF; cdr3_nt: TGTGCCAGCAGCCAAGCGGGACAGGGGGCCACCAACTATGGCTACACCTTC
j_call: TRBJ1-5; d_call: NA; clone_size: NA; v_call: TRBV6-1; cdr3_aa: CASSERSGIGRNQPQHF; cdr3_nt: TGTGCCAGCAGTGAACGTTCAGGAATTGGCCGCAATCAGCCCCAGCATTTT
j_call: TRBJ1-1; d_call: TRBD1; clone_size: NA; v_call: TRBV29-1; cdr3_aa: CSGAGQTNTEAFF; cdr3_nt: TGCAGCGGGGCGGGACAGACGAACACTGAAGCTTTCTTT
j_call: TRBJ2-3; d_call: TRBD2; clone_size: NA; v_call: TRBV7-2; cdr3_aa: CASSYRAGLATDTQYF; cdr3_nt: TGTGCCAGCAGCTACAGAGCGGGGCTGGCCACAGATACGCAGTATTTT
j_call: TRBJ2-1; d_call: NA; clone_size: NA; v_call: TRBV27; cdr3_aa: CASSFGGREGRGPLGNEQFF; cdr3_nt: TGTGCCAGCAGTTTTGGGGGCCGCGAAGGGAGGGGCCCGTTGGGTAATGAGCAGTTCTTC
j_call: TRBJ1-5; d_call: NA; clone_size: NA; v_call: TRBV28; cdr3_aa: CASSFTRTISNQPQHF; cdr3_nt: TGTGCCAGCAGTTTTACCAGGACAATTAGCAATCAGCCCCAGCATTTT
j_call: TRBJ2-7; d_call: TRBD2; clone_size: NA; v_call: TRBV10-2; cdr3_aa: CASTASGNGAYEQYF; cdr3_nt: TGCGCCAGCACCGCTAGCGGGAATGGCGCCTACGAGCAGTACTTC
j_call: TRBJ2-2; d_call: NA; clone_size: NA; v_call: TRBV9; cdr3_aa: CASTTSNRPANTGELFF; cdr3_nt: TGTGCCAGCACCACCTCTAACAGGCCCGCGAACACCGGGGAGCTGTTTTTT
j_call: TRBJ2-5; d_call: NA; clone_size: NA; v_call: TRBV5-4; cdr3_aa: CASSQRETQYF; cdr3_nt: TGTGCCAGCAGTCAGCGGGAGACCCAGTACTTC
j_call: TRBJ2-5; d_call: NA; clone_size: NA; v_call: TRBV20-1; cdr3_aa: CSASVPGHSETQYF; cdr3_nt: TGCAGTGCTAGTGTGCCAGGGCATTCTGAGACCCAGTACTTC
j_call: TRBJ2-2; d_call: NA; clone_size: NA; v_call: TRBV5-1; cdr3_aa: CASSLEWQGRTANTGELFF; cdr3_nt: TGCGCCAGCAGCTTGGAATGGCAGGGAAGGACGGCAAACACCGGGGAGCTGTTTTTT
j_call: TRBJ2-1; d_call: TRBD2; clone_size: NA; v_call: TRBV4-1; cdr3_aa: CASSQLQIAGENNEQFF; cdr3_nt: TGCGCCAGCAGCCAACTTCAGATAGCGGGAGAAAACAATGAGCAGTTCTTC
j_call: TRBJ2-6; d_call: TRBD1; clone_size: NA; v_call: TRBV28; cdr3_aa: CASKGRDRGSGANVLTF; cdr3_nt: TGTGCCAGCAAGGGCCGGGACAGGGGTTCTGGGGCCAACGTCCTGACTTTC
j_call: TRBJ2-5; d_call: NA; clone_size: NA; v_call: TRBV3-1/TRBV3-2; cdr3_aa: CASSQGGLGQETQYF; cdr3_nt: TGTGCCAGCAGCCAAGGGGGGCTAGGTCAAGAGACCCAGTACTTC
j_call: TRBJ1-6; d_call: TRBD1; clone_size: NA; v_call: TRBV5-1; cdr3_aa: CASSRDSGNSPLHF; cdr3_nt: TGCGCCAGCAGCCGGGACAGTGGGAATTCACCCCTCCACTTT
j_call: TRBJ2-1; d_call: TRBD2; clone_size: NA; v_call: TRBV24-1; cdr3_aa: CATSDTGLAGFNEQFF; cdr3_nt: TGTGCCACCAGTGACACCGGACTAGCGGGGTTCAATGAGCAGTTCTTC
j_call: TRBJ1-5; d_call: NA; clone_size: few; v_call: TRBV6-5; cdr3_aa: CASSSGGNQPQHF; cdr3_nt: TGTGCCAGCAGTTCCGGGGGCAATCAGCCCCAGCATTTT
j_call: TRBJ2-1; d_call: TRBD2; clone_size: NA; v_call: TRBV9; cdr3_aa: CASSVAAGGPVGEQFF; cdr3_nt: TGTGCCAGCAGCGTAGCAGCGGGGGGGCCGGTAGGTGAGCAGTTCTTC
j_call: TRBJ2-3; d_call: TRBD2; clone_size: NA; v_call: TRBV5-1; cdr3_aa: CASKSGSPPDTQYF; cdr3_nt: TGCGCCAGCAAGAGCGGGAGCCCCCCCGATACGCAGTATTTT
j_call: TRBJ1-2; d_call: TRBD1; clone_size: NA; v_call: TRBV7-2; cdr3_aa: CASSPIGQGNGYTF; cdr3_nt: TGTGCCAGCAGTCCCATCGGACAGGGGAATGGCTACACCTTC
j_call: TRBJ2-7; d_call: TRBD1; clone_size: NA; v_call: TRBV6-5; cdr3_aa: CASSLRTGGFEQYF; cdr3_nt: TGTGCCAGCAGCCTGAGGACAGGGGGCTTCGAGCAGTACTTC
j_call: TRBJ1-1; d_call: TRBD1; clone_size: NA; v_call: TRBV19; cdr3_aa: CASSDRAGNTEAFF; cdr3_nt: TGTGCCAGTAGTGACAGGGCTGGGAACACTGAAGCTTTCTTT
j_call: TRBJ2-1; d_call: TRBD2; clone_size: NA; v_call: TRBV29-1; cdr3_aa: CSVAVKGLAGAYNEQFF; cdr3_nt: TGCAGCGTTGCGGTTAAGGGACTAGCGGGGGCATACAATGAGCAGTTCTTC
j_call: TRBJ1-2; d_call: TRBD1; clone_size: NA; v_call: TRBV19; cdr3_aa: CASSKPGQANYGYTF; cdr3_nt: TGTGCCAGTAGTAAGCCGGGACAGGCTAACTATGGCTACACCTTC
j_call: TRBJ2-5; d_call: TRBD1; clone_size: NA; v_call: TRBV5-6; cdr3_aa: CASSSQGALFPSRETQYF; cdr3_nt: TGTGCCAGCAGCTCACAGGGGGCCCTTTTTCCATCCAGAGAGACCCAGTACTTC
j_call: TRBJ1-3; d_call: NA; clone_size: NA; v_call: TRBV21-1; cdr3_aa: CASSKDGMHEGFSGNTIYF; cdr3_nt: TGTGCCAGCAGCAAAGATGGCATGCATGAGGGTTTCTCTGGAAACACCATATATTTT
j_call: TRBJ2-3; d_call: NA; clone_size: NA; v_call: TRBV5-1; cdr3_aa: CASSSLAINTDTQYF; cdr3_nt: TGCGCCAGCAGCTCGTTAGCGATTAACACAGATACGCAGTATTTT
j_call: TRBJ1-5; d_call: NA; clone_size: NA; v_call: TRBV19; cdr3_aa: CASSIDHGFQQPQHF; cdr3_nt: TGTGCCAGTAGTATAGATCACGGTTTCCAACAGCCCCAGCATTTT
j_call: TRBJ2-3; d_call: TRBD2; clone_size: NA; v_call: TRBV5-4; cdr3_aa: CASSPTSGSRDTQYF; cdr3_nt: TGTGCCAGCAGCCCCACTAGCGGGAGTCGAGATACGCAGTATTTT
j_call: TRBJ1-1; d_call: NA; clone_size: once; v_call: TRBV5-1; cdr3_aa: CASSFLQGNTEAFF; cdr3_nt: TGCGCCAGCAGCTTCCTACAGGGGAACACTGAAGCTTTCTTT
j_call: TRBJ1-5; d_call: TRBD1; clone_size: NA; v_call: TRBV19; cdr3_aa: CASSVGSGGIGNQPQHF; cdr3_nt: TGTGCCAGTAGTGTCGGGTCAGGGGGCATTGGCAATCAGCCCCAGCATTTT
j_call: TRBJ1-3; d_call: NA; clone_size: NA; v_call: TRBV29-1; cdr3_aa: CSVASGVSGNTIYF; cdr3_nt: TGCAGCGTTGCCTCAGGGGTCTCTGGAAACACCATATATTTT
j_call: TRBJ1-5; d_call: NA; clone_size: NA; v_call: TRBV19; cdr3_aa: CASSILRQSNNQPQHF; cdr3_nt: TGTGCCAGTAGTATATTACGCCAGTCCAATAATCAGCCCCAGCATTTT
j_call: TRBJ2-3; d_call: TRBD2; clone_size: NA; v_call: TRBV28; cdr3_aa: CARRGGFSTDTQYF; cdr3_nt: TGTGCCCGACGGGGGGGGTTCTCCACAGATACGCAGTATTTT
j_call: TRBJ2-5; d_call: NA; clone_size: NA; v_call: TRBV24-1; cdr3_aa: CATSFGHSSQETQYF; cdr3_nt: TGTGCCACCAGCTTTGGACATTCTTCTCAAGAGACCCAGTACTTC